Sequencing of this T cell receptor beta chain was carried out in a study of response to subunit inactivated influenza vaccine. In its sample, this clonotype was seen a few times. Its antigen is currently unknown. TCRdb reprocessed the RT-PCR reads via MiXCR and lists one record per CDR3 protein. The sample has roughly 180,000 distinct CDR3 sequences; roughly 8.7% are singletons. V was pared by 7 bases and J by 3 bases, with 8 bases between. The CDR3 is made up of 12 amino acids. Germline V gene sequence: CDR1 KGHDR, CDR2 SFDVKD. General observations from the study: Every seasonal influenza vaccination brings in few new T cells, the authors suggested.

The V call is TRBV24-1, the J call TRBJ1-2; D possibly corresponds to TRBD1 (5 bases). This TCR came from a middle-aged man who received an inactivated influenza vaccine. The specimen comprised non-naive T cells sorted from PBMCs, sampled on the day of vaccination. The CDR3 sequence is CATRGGDYGYTF. DNA for the CDR3: TGTGCCACCAGAGGAGGGGACTATGGCTACACCTTC.